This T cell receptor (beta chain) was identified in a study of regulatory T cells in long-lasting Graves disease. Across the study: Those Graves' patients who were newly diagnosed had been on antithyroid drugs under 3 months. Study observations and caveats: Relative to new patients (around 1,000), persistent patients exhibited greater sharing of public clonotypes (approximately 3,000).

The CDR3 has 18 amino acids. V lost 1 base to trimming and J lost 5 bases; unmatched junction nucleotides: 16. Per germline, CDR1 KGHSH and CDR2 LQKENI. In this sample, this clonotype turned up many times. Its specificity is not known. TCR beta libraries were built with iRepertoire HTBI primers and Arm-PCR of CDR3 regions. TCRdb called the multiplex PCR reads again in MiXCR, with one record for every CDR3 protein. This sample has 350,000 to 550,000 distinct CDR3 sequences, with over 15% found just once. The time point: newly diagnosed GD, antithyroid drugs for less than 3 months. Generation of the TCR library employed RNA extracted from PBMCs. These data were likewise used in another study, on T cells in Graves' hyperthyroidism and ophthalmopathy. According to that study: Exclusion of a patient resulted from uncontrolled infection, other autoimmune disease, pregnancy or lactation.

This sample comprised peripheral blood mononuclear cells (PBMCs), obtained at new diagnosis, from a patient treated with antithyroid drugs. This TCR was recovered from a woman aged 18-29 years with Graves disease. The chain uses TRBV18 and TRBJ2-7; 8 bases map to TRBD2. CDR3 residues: CASSPRPPGQREFDEQYF. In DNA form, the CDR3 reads TGTGCCAGCTCACCACGTCCCCCAGGCCAGCGGGAGTTCGACGAGCAGTACTTC. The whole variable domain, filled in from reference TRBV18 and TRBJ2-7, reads NAGVMQNPRHLVRRRGQEARLRCSPMKGHSHVYWYRQLPEEGLKFMVYLQKENIIDESGMPKERFSAEFPKEGPSILRIQQVVRGDSAAYFCASSPRPPGQREFDEQYFGPGTRLTVT.